The clone carrying this T cell receptor beta chain was counted between two and nine times. Its antigen is unknown. The germline V gene encodes CDR1 KGHDR and CDR2 SFDVKD. V shed 4 bases and J shed 7 bases, with 13 bases lying between them. There are 14 residues in the CDR3. Each sample gave at least 7 million isolated PBMCs. A second PCR of roughly 6 to 12 cycles used a sample-barcoded 5' primer and a J-beta primer mix. CDR3-containing paired-end reads numbered at least 2.5 million in each sample. MiXCR, run by TCRdb on the 5' RACE reads, gives a single entry per CDR3 protein. The sample includes about 800,000 distinct CDR3 sequences, 20% to 25% seen only once; the top ten take approximately 4%. The sample is drawn from a study of blood T cells in healthy people across ages. The study's findings and limits: Naive T cell percentage by flow cytometry tracked strongly with beta diversity.

This sample also belongs to another study, concerning T cells of mothers and their children. According to that study: There was no detection of any persistent microchimeric T cell clones.

Sequencing was performed on blood. The chain uses TRBV24-1 and TRBJ2-1, with D perhaps being TRBD1 or TRBD2 (7 bases each). This TCR derives from a boy aged 10-17 years in good health. DNA of the CDR3: TGTGCCACCAGTGAACCCAGGGGGGGGAATGAGCAGTTCTTC. Its translation is CATSEPRGGNEQFF.